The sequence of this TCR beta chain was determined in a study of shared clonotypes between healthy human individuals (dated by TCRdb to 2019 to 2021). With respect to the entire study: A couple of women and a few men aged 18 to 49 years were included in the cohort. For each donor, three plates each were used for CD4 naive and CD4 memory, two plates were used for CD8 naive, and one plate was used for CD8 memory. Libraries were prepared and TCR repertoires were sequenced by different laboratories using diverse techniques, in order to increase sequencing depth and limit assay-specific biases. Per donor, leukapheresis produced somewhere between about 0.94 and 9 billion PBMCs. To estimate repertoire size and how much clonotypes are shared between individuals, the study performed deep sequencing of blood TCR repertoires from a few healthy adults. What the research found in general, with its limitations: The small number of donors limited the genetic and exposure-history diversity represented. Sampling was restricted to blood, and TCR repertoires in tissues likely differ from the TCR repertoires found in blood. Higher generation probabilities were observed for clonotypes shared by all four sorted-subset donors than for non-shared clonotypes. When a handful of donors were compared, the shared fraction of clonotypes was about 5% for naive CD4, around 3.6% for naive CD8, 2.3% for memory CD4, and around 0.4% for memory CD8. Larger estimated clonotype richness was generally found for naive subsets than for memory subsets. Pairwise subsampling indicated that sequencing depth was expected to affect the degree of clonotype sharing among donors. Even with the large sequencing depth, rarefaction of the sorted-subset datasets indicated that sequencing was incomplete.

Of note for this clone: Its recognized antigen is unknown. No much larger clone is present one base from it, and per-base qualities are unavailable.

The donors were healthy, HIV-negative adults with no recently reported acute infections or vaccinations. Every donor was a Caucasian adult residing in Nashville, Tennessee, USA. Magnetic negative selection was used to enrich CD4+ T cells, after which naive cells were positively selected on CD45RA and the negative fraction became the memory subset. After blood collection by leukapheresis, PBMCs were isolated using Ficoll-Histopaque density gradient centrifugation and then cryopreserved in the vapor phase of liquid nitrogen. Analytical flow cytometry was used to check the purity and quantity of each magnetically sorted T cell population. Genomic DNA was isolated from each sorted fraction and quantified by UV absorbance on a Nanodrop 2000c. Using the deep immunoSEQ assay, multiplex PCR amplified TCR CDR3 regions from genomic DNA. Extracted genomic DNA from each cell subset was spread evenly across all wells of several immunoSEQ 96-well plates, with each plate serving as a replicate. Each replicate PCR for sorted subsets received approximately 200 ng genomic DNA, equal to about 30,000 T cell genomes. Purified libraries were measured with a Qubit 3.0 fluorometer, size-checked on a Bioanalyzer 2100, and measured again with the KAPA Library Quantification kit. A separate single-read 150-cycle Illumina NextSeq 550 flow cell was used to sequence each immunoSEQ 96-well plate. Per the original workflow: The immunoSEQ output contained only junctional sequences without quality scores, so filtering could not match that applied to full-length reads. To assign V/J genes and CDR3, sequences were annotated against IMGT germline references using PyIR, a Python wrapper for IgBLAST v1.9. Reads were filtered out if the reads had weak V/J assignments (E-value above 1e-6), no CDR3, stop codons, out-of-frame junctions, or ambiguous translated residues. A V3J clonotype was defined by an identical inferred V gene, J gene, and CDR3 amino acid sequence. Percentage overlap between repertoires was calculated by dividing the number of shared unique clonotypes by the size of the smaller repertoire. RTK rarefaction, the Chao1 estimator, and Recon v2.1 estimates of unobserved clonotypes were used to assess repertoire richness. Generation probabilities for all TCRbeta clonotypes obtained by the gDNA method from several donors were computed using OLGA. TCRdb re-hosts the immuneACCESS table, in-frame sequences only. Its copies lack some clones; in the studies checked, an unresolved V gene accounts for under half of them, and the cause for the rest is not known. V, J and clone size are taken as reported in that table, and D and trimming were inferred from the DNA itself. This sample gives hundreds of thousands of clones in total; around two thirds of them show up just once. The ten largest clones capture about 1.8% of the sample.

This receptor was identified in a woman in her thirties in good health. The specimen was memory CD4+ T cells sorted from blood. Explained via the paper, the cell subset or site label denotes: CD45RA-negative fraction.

Here is the DNA: TGCGCCAGCAGCCCCCCGGTGGGGACCGGGGAGCTGTTTTTT. This is translated as CASSPPVGTGELFF. In this chain, TRBV4-1 is recombined with TRBJ2-2; no D segment can be confidently identified. From the cysteine through the phenylalanine, the CDR3 covers 14 amino acids. Solely the CDR3 DNA is kept, with 42 bases framed from the first base. V sheds 4 bases and J sheds 5 bases, leaving 11 bases between their ends. The germline V gene encodes CDR1 MGHRA and CDR2 YSYEKL.